This T cell receptor beta chain was identified during a study of PD-L1 blockade in urothelial cancer. Study information: When blood samples were assessed, the median T cell count was some 130,000.

Indicated time point: peripheral blood 6 weeks after treatment start. Patients had urothelial carcinoma that was locally advanced or metastatic. Pretreatment sampling and on-treatment sampling together yielded between 1 and 8 samples for each patient. Generated by immunoSEQ multiplex PCR, the TCRdb table keeps only in-frame clones and is missing some. This table holds about 30,000 clones, about 89% found once. This TCR was recovered from an elderly man with urothelial cancer. Sample: PBMCs, taken around atezolizumab (anti-PD-L1) treatment.

CDR3 residues: CASSQDRASGLYEQYF. In nucleotides, the CDR3 is TGTGCCAGCAGCCAAGATCGGGCTAGCGGATTATACGAGCAGTACTTC. This sequence joins TRBV4-2 and TRBJ2-7; 7 nucleotides agree with TRBD2. Germline trimming cut 0 bases from V and 4 bases from J; bases unmatched to any gene: 9. In germline, CDR1 is LGHNA, CDR2 YNFKEQ. The CDR3 loop spans 16 amino acids.